This T cell receptor (beta chain) was retrieved from a study of fetal regulatory T cell absence and autoimmunity. This CDR3 comprises 17 residues. Germline V CDR1 and CDR2: SGHTA, FQGNSA. Unmatched junction bases numbered 14, after V lost 2 bases and J lost 6 bases. Only in-frame clones appear in the TCRdb table, and some are missing; sequencing was by immunoSEQ multiplex PCR. The data contain some 87,000 clones, about 78% of them seen just once; the ten biggest clones take up 2%. The source material was pancreas tissue. The clonotype comes from a male donor with IPEX syndrome. The rearrangement joins TRBV7-2 to TRBJ2-7; 9 nucleotides align to TRBD1. This chain's CDR3 is CASSLTPLSGQGSEQYF. Here the CDR3 DNA reads TGTGCCAGCAGCTTAACACCACTCTCGGGACAGGGATCCGAGCAGTACTTC. Complete variable domain (other parts from reference TRBV7-2 and TRBJ2-7): GAGVSQSPSNKVTEKGKDVELRCDPISGHTALYWYRQSLGQGLEFLIYFQGNSAPDKSGLPSDRFSAERTGGSVSTLTIQRTQQEDSAVYLCASSLTPLSGQGSEQYFGPGTRLTVT.